What follows are 29 T cell receptor beta chains derived from one specimen sequenced in a study of blood T cells in healthy people across ages. The second PCR ran about 6 to 11 cycles with a sample-barcoded 5' primer and J-beta primers. TCRdb reanalysed the 5' RACE reads using MiXCR and keeps one entry per CDR3 protein. This table has 1.4 million to 1.5 million distinct CDR3 sequences, approximately 38% appearing once. Specimen: blood. The source of these receptors is a woman under 30 in good health.

This chain joins TRBV5-5 and TRBJ2-5; 9 positions match TRBD2. Germline values: CDR1 SGHKS, CDR2 YYEKEE (reference sequence). CDR3 size: 16 residues. The V segment lost 4 bases and the J segment 11 bases; nucleotides outside the gene matches: 18. This CDR3 is CASSPVAGGLYNEQYF. The DNA of the CDR3 is TGTGCCAGCAGCCCAGTTGCGGGGGGGCTCTACAATGAGCAGTACTTC.

This CDR3 reads CASSLTGGGDTYEQYF. CDR3 nucleotides: TGTGCCAGCAGCTTAACAGGTGGTGGGGACACCTACGAGCAGTACTTC. This sequence joins TRBV21-1 and TRBJ2-7; whether TRBD1, the table's D call, matches the DNA was not checked. TRBV21-1 constitutes a pseudogene. The CDR3 is made up of 16 amino acids.

The chain employs TRBV7-8 and TRBJ2-1; no definite D call. In germline, CDR1 is SGHVS, CDR2 FQNEAQ. Between the trimmed V and J ends, which lost 4 bases and 5 bases, there was a span of 24 bases. This CDR3 is 18 amino acids long. CDR3 nucleotides: TGTGCCAGCAGCTATGAATCGACATCGCCGTCCAGTCACAATGAGCAGTTCTTC. Its translation is CASSYESTSPSSHNEQFF.

This chain uses TRBV28 with TRBJ2-1, with D possibly being TRBD2 (6 bases). The germline V gene has CDR1 MDHEN and CDR2 SYDVKM. The V end was cut by 5 bases, the J end by 12 bases, with 14 bases between. The CDR3 length is 12 residues. CDR3 sequence reads: CASSTGTLGQFF. DNA for the CDR3: TGTGCCAGCAGTACCGGGACTCTTGGGCAGTTCTTC. The full variable domain, in which reference TRBV28 and TRBJ2-1 provide the parts outside the CDR3, is DVKVTQSSRYLVKRTGEKVFLECVQDMDHENMFWYRQDPGLGLRLIYFSYDVKMKEKGDIPEGYSVSREKKERFSLILESASTNQTSMYLCASSTGTLGQFFGPGTRLTVL.

The chain carries TRBV5-1 and TRBJ2-5; 7 positions agree with TRBD1. V shed 2 bases, J shed 5 bases, and the junction held 6 bases outside the gene matches. Germline V gene lookup returns CDR1 SGHRS and CDR2 YFSETQ. This CDR3 spans 14 amino acids. CDR3 in DNA: TGCGCCAGCAGCTTCGGGACAGTTTCCGAGACCCAGTACTTC. Its protein product is CASSFGTVSETQYF. The variable domain in full, with the rest retrieved from reference TRBV5-1 and TRBJ2-5, is KAGVTQTPRYLIKTRGQQVTLSCSPISGHRSVSWYQQTPGQGLQFLFEYFSETQRNKGNFPGRFSGRQFSNSRSEMNVSTLELGDSALYLCASSFGTVSETQYFGPGTRLLVL.

This clonotype has a handful of counts. The chain has TRBV7-9 and TRBJ2-3; TRBD2 matches 15 bases. In germline, CDR1 is SEHNR, CDR2 FQNEAQ (reference sequence). V lost 5 bases and J lost 0; bases outside the gene matches: 6. The CDR3 spans 18 residues. CDR3 DNA sequence: TGTGCCAGCAGCCCCGGGACTAGCGGGAGGCCAAGCACAGATACGCAGTATTTT. Translation: CASSPGTSGRPSTDTQYF.

The gene calls are TRBV7-9 and TRBJ2-1; D remains ambiguous. Germline V gene lookup returns CDR1 SEHNR and CDR2 FQNEAQ (reference sequence). CDR3 length: 14 residues. V lost 4 bases to trimming and J lost 4 bases, with 11 bases between them. Written as DNA, the CDR3 is TGTGCCAGCAGCTCCCCGGGTCTATACAATGAGCAGTTCTTC. Protein: CASSSPGLYNEQFF.

This clonotype showed up just a few times. V gene TRBV20-1 combines with J gene TRBJ2-5, with D maybe TRBD1 (6 bases). Germline CDR1 DFQATT, CDR2 SNEGSKA (reference sequence). This CDR3 region has 13 residues. V was clipped by 5 bases and J by 4 bases, with 14 bases between them. CDR3 sequence reads: CSALAQGLETQYF. CDR3 bases: TGCAGTGCTCTCGCCCAGGGGTTAGAGACCCAGTACTTC.

The V call is TRBV2, the J call TRBJ2-1, with 12 bases lining up with TRBD2. V lost 3 bases to trimming and J lost 12 bases; unmatched junction nucleotides: 6. The CDR3 runs 14 residues. CDR1 is SNHLY, CDR2 FYNNEI, per germline. The CDR3 DNA reads TGTGCCAGCAGTGACACTAGCGGGGGGCCCAGGCAGTTCTTC. Protein product: CASSDTSGGPRQFF. The full variable domain, rest sourced from reference TRBV2 and TRBJ2-1, is EPEVTQTPSHQVTQMGQEVILRCVPISNHLYFYWYRQILGQKVEFLVSFYNNEISEKSEIFDDQFSVERPDGSNFTLKIRSTKLEDSAMYFCASSDTSGGPRQFFGPGTRLTVL.

This chain links TRBV29-1 with TRBJ1-2, with D possibly matching TRBD1 (5 bases). This CDR3 spans 12 amino acids. Trimming stripped 6 bases from V and 3 bases from J, with 11 bases between. Germline V gives CDR1 SQVTM, CDR2 ANQGSEA. The CDR3 bases are TGCAGCGTCGCAGACAGCTACTATGGCTACACCTTC. Amino acid sequence: CSVADSYYGYTF.

The CDR3: CSVFPGTSGTKSYNEQFF. CDR3 nucleotide sequence: TGCAGCGTTTTTCCCGGGACTAGCGGGACAAAATCCTACAATGAGCAGTTCTTC. The V and J genes are TRBV29-1 and TRBJ2-1; 13 bases align to TRBD2. Trimming removed 5 bases from V and 1 base from J; junction bases left unmatched: 11. Germline CDR1 and CDR2: SQVTM and ANQGSEA. The CDR3 runs to 18 residues.

In its sample, this clonotype was seen a few times. V is TRBV6-1 and J is TRBJ2-5, with D possibly matching TRBD2 (5 bases). Per the germline V gene, CDR1 is MNHNS and CDR2 is SASEGT. Trimming pared 7 bases from V and 3 bases from J, leaving 12 bases between. The CDR3 sequence is 13 residues long. DNA of the CDR3: TGTGCCAGCATGGACTTAAGAGAAGAGACCCAGTACTTC. This sequence encodes CASMDLREETQYF.

The V gene is TRBV20-1, the J gene TRBJ2-1; TRBD2 agrees at 8 bases. V lost 1 base, J lost 0 bases, and 8 bases stayed unmatched. CDR3 length equals 17 residues. Germline values: CDR1 DFQATT, CDR2 SNEGSKA (reference sequence). CDR3 sequence: CSARVSSGTTSYNEQFF. DNA for the CDR3: TGCAGTGCTAGAGTGAGTAGCGGGACTACCTCCTACAATGAGCAGTTCTTC.

This clonotype was picked up a small number of times. The chain couples TRBV9 to TRBJ2-3, with TRBD1 identical over 7 bases. The CDR3 is made up of 13 amino acids. Germline V gene lookup returns CDR1 SGDLS and CDR2 YYNGEE. Unmatched junction bases numbered 9, after V lost 4 bases and J lost 10 bases. The CDR3 loop is CASSPDRDPAQYF. The CDR3 DNA sequence: TGTGCCAGCAGCCCCGACAGGGACCCCGCGCAGTATTTT.

This chain links TRBV15 with TRBJ2-5; D may be TRBD1 or TRBD2 (6 bases each). Trimming shortened V by 2 bases and J by 1 base, and 11 bases separated the two germline ends. Germline CDR1 reads LNHNV; CDR2 reads YYDKDF (reference sequence). The CDR3 is 15 amino acids. The CDR3 region has the DNA TGTGCCACCAGCAGATGGGGGGCGGGCCAAGAGACCCAGTACTTC. It specifies CATSRWGAGQETQYF.

The chain uses TRBV6-1 and TRBJ2-6; 7 bases match TRBD1. The germline V gene has CDR1 MNHNS and CDR2 SASEGT. The CDR3 spans 15 residues. Losses at the gene ends were 11 bases for V and 0 bases for J; bases not matched to a gene: 7. The DNA of the CDR3 is TGTGCCGCGTGGACAGGTACCTCTGGGGCCAACGTCCTGACTTTC. Protein: CAAWTGTSGANVLTF.

Of note for this clonotype: At one end the junction does not follow the germline gene, possibly because of a read error. This chain joins TRBV6-1 and TRBJ2-7, with no clear D. The CDR3 spans 11 residues. Germline-derived CDR1 and CDR2 are MNHNS and SASEGT. The CDR3 spells CAGSPRPEQYF. The DNA for the CDR3 is TGTGCCGGCAGTCCCCGTCCCGAGCAGTACTTC.

J is TRBJ2-1 and V is TRBV7-9, with D uncertain. V was cut by 1 base and J by 8 bases, with 9 bases left in between. The CDR3 loop spans 13 amino acids. Germline loops: CDR1 SEHNR, CDR2 FQNEAQ (reference sequence). CDR3: CASSLVLGYEQFF. In nucleotides, the CDR3 is TGTGCCAGCAGCTTAGTCCTGGGTTATGAGCAGTTCTTC.

This chain joins TRBV29-1 and TRBJ2-7; perhaps D is TRBD1 or TRBD2 (6 bases each). This CDR3 contains 13 residues. V shed 2 bases and J shed 6 bases, with 14 bases lying between them. CDR1 and CDR2 (germline): SQVTM, ANQGSEA. This CDR3 reads CSVEWGASPEQYF. The CDR3 bases are TGCAGCGTTGAATGGGGGGCCAGCCCCGAGCAGTACTTC.

This clonotype came up a few times. V gene TRBV4-1 combines with J gene TRBJ1-2, with 10 bases aligning to TRBD1. Germline lookup yields CDR1 MGHRA and CDR2 YSYEKL. J lost 1 base, V lost 1 base, and 9 bases had no gene match. The CDR3 length is 18 residues. The chain's CDR3 is CASSQVGGGDRGNYGYTF. CDR3 coding DNA: TGCGCCAGCAGCCAAGTCGGTGGGGGGGACAGGGGTAACTATGGCTACACCTTC.

J is TRBJ2-7 and V is TRBV29-1; 9 positions match TRBD1. The CDR3 totals 14 residues. Germline loops: CDR1 SQVTM, CDR2 ANQGSEA. With 4 bases clipped from V and 2 bases from J, the junction kept 6 bases outside the gene matches. CDR3 in amino acids: CSVGDRENTYEQYF. CDR3 sequence (DNA): TGCAGCGTTGGGGACAGGGAGAATACCTACGAGCAGTACTTC.

This clonotype was seen a few times. The chain links TRBV20-1 to TRBJ2-7; TRBD2 aligns across 7 bases. The germline V gene has CDR1 DFQATT and CDR2 SNEGSKA (reference sequence). Trimming took 2 bases from V and 4 from J; bases not matched to a gene: 11. There are 15 residues in the CDR3. DNA of the CDR3: TGCAGTGCTAGATCTGATCGGGCCGGGGGGTACGAGCAGTACTTC. It is translated as CSARSDRAGGYEQYF.

The gene calls are TRBV4-1 and TRBJ2-1; D unclear. The CDR3 totals 14 residues. V was shortened by 0 bases and J by 6 bases, with 9 bases between the two germline ends. CDR1 and CDR2 (germline): MGHRA, YSYEKL. CDR3 sequence: CASSQDRAINEQFF. CDR3 nucleotides: TGCGCCAGCAGCCAAGATCGGGCTATCAATGAGCAGTTCTTC.

The J gene is TRBJ1-2, the V gene TRBV11-2; 9 bases fit TRBD1. J gave up 4 bases and V 5 bases, and 8 bases lay outside the gene matches. The CDR3 covers 15 residues. Germline values: CDR1 SGHAT, CDR2 FQNNGV. The CDR3 sequence: CASSAADRGSYGYTF. The DNA for the CDR3 is TGTGCCAGCAGCGCCGCGGACAGGGGCAGCTATGGCTACACCTTC.

This clonotype turned up a few times. CDR3 amino acids: CASSEGGLAGSYEQYF. In nucleotides, the CDR3 is TGTGCCAGCAGTGAAGGGGGACTAGCGGGATCCTACGAGCAGTACTTC. The genes are TRBV2 and TRBJ2-7; 13 positions match TRBD2. Germline V lookup: CDR1 SNHLY, CDR2 FYNNEI. V trimming: 1 base; J trimming: 1 base; junction bases outside the gene matches: 1. The CDR3 is made up of 16 amino acids.

This chain uses TRBV20-1 with TRBJ2-7; TRBD2 is a possible D gene (5 bases). The CDR3 length is 14 residues. The ends were cut back, 6 bases at V and 1 base at J, with 16 bases in the middle. Germline CDR1 reads DFQATT; CDR2 reads SNEGSKA (reference sequence). CDR3 region: CSATGPRGSYEQYF. CDR3 nucleotide sequence: TGCAGTGCCACGGGCCCCCGGGGATCCTACGAGCAGTACTTC.

This clonotype has more than one count but fewer than ten. The J gene is TRBJ1-1, the V gene TRBV4-1; D gene unclear. The CDR3 is 13 residues long. Germline-derived CDR1 and CDR2 are MGHRA and YSYEKL. Trimming stripped 1 base from V and 11 bases from J, with 14 bases between. CDR3 protein: CASSQGLEFSAFF. The CDR3 region has the DNA TGCGCCAGCAGCCAAGGTCTGGAATTTTCTGCTTTCTTT.

The CDR3 region is CASSPTSVGEQYF. The DNA for the CDR3 is TGTGCCAGCAGCCCAACCTCTGTGGGGGAGCAGTACTTC. The rearrangement links TRBV14 to TRBJ2-7; D is ambiguous. The CDR3 loop spans 13 amino acids. Trimming removed 4 bases from V and 7 bases from J, with 14 bases in between. Looked up from germline, CDR1 is SGHDN and CDR2 is FVKESK.

The chain carries TRBV5-1 and TRBJ2-7; TRBD2 is a possible D gene (6 bases). CDR1 is SGHRS and CDR2 is YFSETQ in the germline V gene. This CDR3 is 15 amino acids long. Trimming pared 2 bases from V and 3 bases from J, leaving 15 bases between. The CDR3 DNA reads as TGCGCCAGCAGCTTAGGGATCGGGGGACTCTACGAGCAGTACTTC. Translated, it gives CASSLGIGGLYEQYF.